A single sample is the source of the 13 T cell receptor beta chains below, sequenced in a study of cytomegalovirus exposure and HLA in healthy donors. Researchers ran the PCR with 60 Vbeta and 13 Jbeta primers. Repertoires were generated with immunoSEQ multiplex PCR, while TCRdb's copy carries only in-frame clones and drops some. The sample consists of 140,000 to 150,000 clones, roughly 75% of them appearing once. The sequencing input was PBMCs. The source is a female donor in good health and CMV-seronegative.

The rearrangement links TRBV30 to TRBJ1-2; possibly TRBD1 for D (6 bases). The V end was cut by 0 bases, the J end by 3 bases, with 11 bases between. The CDR3 consists of 14 residues. The germline gives CDR1 GTSNPN, CDR2 SVGIG (reference sequence). CDR3 sequence reads: CAWSVGGLHYGYTF. The DNA for the CDR3 is TGTGCCTGGAGTGTCGGGGGGCTGCACTATGGCTACACCTTC.

This clone was counted only a few times. The CDR3 DNA reads as TGTGCCACAAACGGACAGGCCTATGGCTACACCTTC. Protein sequence: CATNGQAYGYTF. The chain carries TRBV10-3 and TRBJ1-2; 7 bases are a match to TRBD1. This CDR3 comprises 12 residues. V was clipped by 10 bases and J by 4 bases; unmatched bases: 6. Germline CDR1 and CDR2: ENHRY and SYGVKD.

This clone was picked up one time. As DNA, the CDR3 is TGTGCCTGGAGTCCTTTGAGCTCTGGAAACACCATATATTTT. Protein sequence: CAWSPLSSGNTIYF. The V gene is TRBV30, the J gene TRBJ1-3; no reliable D call. Germline CDR1 GTSNPN, CDR2 SVGIG (reference sequence). The CDR3 extends over 14 amino acids. V gave up 2 bases and J gave up 0 bases, with 8 bases separating them.

As concerns this clone: At one end the junction does not follow the germline gene, possibly because of a read error. The rearrangement joins TRBV28 to TRBJ1-1; D may be TRBD1 (5 bases). This CDR3 is 15 amino acids long. Germline CDR1 and CDR2: MDHEN and SYDVKM. Here the CDR3 DNA reads TGTGCCAGCAGCTTATTGGACACCCGGTACACTGAAGCTTTCTTT. Protein sequence: CASSLLDTRYTEAFF.

This clone showed up just a few times. This chain joins TRBV7-9 and TRBJ1-1; 7 bases are a match to TRBD1. The CDR3 length is 16 residues. J was trimmed by 5 bases and V by 5 bases; bases with no gene match: 14. Germline CDR1 reads SEHNR; CDR2 reads FQNEAQ (reference sequence). CDR3 bases: TGTGCCAGCAGCCCACCTCTTGTGAGGGGGCGTACTGAAGCTTTCTTT. This sequence encodes CASSPPLVRGRTEAFF. The full variable domain, completed using reference TRBV7-9 and TRBJ1-1, is DTGVSQNPRHKITKRGQNVTFRCDPISEHNRLYWYRQTLGQGPEFLTYFQNEAQLEKSRLLSDRFSAERPKGSFSTLEIQRTEQGDSAMYLCASSPPLVRGRTEAFFGQGTRLTVV.

This chain links TRBV7-2 with TRBJ2-3, with TRBD1 identical over 10 bases. Per the germline V gene, CDR1 is SGHTA and CDR2 is FQGNSA. The CDR3 is 18 residues long. V lost 0 bases to trimming and J lost 1 base; unmatched junction nucleotides: 7. Here the CDR3 DNA reads TGTGCCAGCAGCTTAGCGAGGGACAGGGGCGCCCGCACAGATACGCAGTATTTT. Protein: CASSLARDRGARTDTQYF.

This clone was counted only a few times. The CDR3 sequence is CASSEAGGFNQPQHF. The CDR3 region has the DNA TGTGCCAGCAGTGAAGCCGGGGGTTTCAATCAGCCCCAGCATTTT. The chain links TRBV6-1 to TRBJ1-5; the D gene is possibly TRBD1 (5 bases). CDR3 length: 15 amino acids. V lost 0 bases and J 3 bases, leaving 9 bases between the germline ends. Germline V gene data show CDR1 as MNHNS and CDR2 as SASEGT.

V usage is TRBV4-1 and J usage is TRBJ2-5, with 7 positions matching TRBD1. Per the germline V gene, CDR1 is MGHRA and CDR2 is YSYEKL. This CDR3 has 11 amino acids. The V and J ends lost 8 bases and 5 bases, in that order; junction bases with no gene match: 2. CDR3 protein: CASRRGETQYF. CDR3 coding DNA: TGCGCCAGCCGCAGGGGGGAGACCCAGTACTTC.

V usage is TRBV6-1 and J usage is TRBJ1-4; D remains unclear. The length of the CDR3 is 17 residues. V gave up 4 bases and J gave up 1 base, with 16 bases separating them. CDR1 and CDR2 from the germline V gene are MNHNS and SASEGT. The CDR3 DNA follows: TGTGCCAGCAGTGCTAGACTATCTTCTGTAACTAATGAAAAACTGTTTTTT. It yields the protein CASSARLSSVTNEKLFF.

The table lists this clone with a few counts. For the CDR3, the DNA is TGTGCCAGCAGCCCGTTAGGGGACACCTCCTACGAGCAGTACTTC. Amino acid sequence: CASSPLGDTSYEQYF. The chain recombines TRBV7-9 with TRBJ2-7; D is possibly TRBD1 (6 bases). This CDR3 is 15 amino acids long. Germline V CDR1 and CDR2: SEHNR, FQNEAQ (reference sequence). V was shortened by 5 bases and J by 0 bases, with 14 bases between the two germline ends.

The chain joins TRBV7-9 to TRBJ2-2; maybe TRBD1 (5 bases). Per the germline V gene, CDR1 is SEHNR and CDR2 is FQNEAQ (reference sequence). V gave up 5 bases and J gave up 6 bases, with 7 bases separating them. CDR3 length equals 12 residues. The CDR3 region has the DNA TGTGCCAGCAGCCCGACAGCCGGGGAGCTGTTTTTT. Translating gives CASSPTAGELFF.

This clone was observed a handful of times. As DNA, the CDR3 is TGTGCCAGCAGCTTTGGGGCAGGGATGAACACTGAAGCTTTCTTT. Translation gives CASSFGAGMNTEAFF. The chain uses TRBV5-4 and TRBJ1-1, with D perhaps TRBD1 (5 bases). The CDR3 contains 15 residues. Germline V gives CDR1 SGHNT, CDR2 YYREEE (reference sequence). V lost 2 bases to trimming and J lost 0 bases, with 11 bases between them.

The chain links TRBV10-3 to TRBJ2-2, with 7 bases lining up with TRBD2. Germline V gene data show CDR1 as ENHRY and CDR2 as SYGVKD. The CDR3 sequence is 16 residues long. The V gene end was trimmed by 4 bases and the J gene end by 1 base; junction bases not matched to a gene: 6. CDR3: CAISVLSGRNTGELFF. CDR3 nucleotide sequence: TGTGCCATCAGTGTCCTTAGCGGGCGGAACACCGGGGAGCTGTTTTTT.